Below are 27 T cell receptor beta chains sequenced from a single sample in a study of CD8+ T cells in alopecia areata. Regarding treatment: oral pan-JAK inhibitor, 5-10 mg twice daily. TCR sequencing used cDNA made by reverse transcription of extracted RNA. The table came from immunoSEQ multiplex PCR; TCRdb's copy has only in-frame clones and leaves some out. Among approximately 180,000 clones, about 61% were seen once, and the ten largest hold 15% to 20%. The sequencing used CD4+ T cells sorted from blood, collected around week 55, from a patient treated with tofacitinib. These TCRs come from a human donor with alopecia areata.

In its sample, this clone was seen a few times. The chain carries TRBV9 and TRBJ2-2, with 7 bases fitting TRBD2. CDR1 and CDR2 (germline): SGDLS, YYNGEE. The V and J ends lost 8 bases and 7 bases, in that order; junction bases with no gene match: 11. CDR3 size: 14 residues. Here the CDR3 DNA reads TGTGCCAGTTCTCTACTAGCGAATGTCGGGGAGCTGTTTTTT. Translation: CASSLLANVGELFF.

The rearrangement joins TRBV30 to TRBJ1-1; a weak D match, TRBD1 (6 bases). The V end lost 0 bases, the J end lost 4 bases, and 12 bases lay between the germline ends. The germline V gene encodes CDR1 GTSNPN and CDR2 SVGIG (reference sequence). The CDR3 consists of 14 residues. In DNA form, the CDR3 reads TGTGCCTGGAGTGTTAGGGGGGTGTTCACTGAAGCTTTCTTT. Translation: CAWSVRGVFTEAFF. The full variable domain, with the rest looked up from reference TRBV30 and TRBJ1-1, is SQTIHQWPATLVQPVGSPLSLECTVEGTSNPNLYWYRQAAGRGLQLLFYSVGIGQISSEVPQNLSASRPQDRQFILSSKKLLLSDSGFYLCAWSVRGVFTEAFFGQGTRLTVV.

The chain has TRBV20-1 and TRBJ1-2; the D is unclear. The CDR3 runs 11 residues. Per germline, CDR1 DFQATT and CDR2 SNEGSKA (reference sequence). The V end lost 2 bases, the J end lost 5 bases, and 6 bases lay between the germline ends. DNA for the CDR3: TGCAGTGCTAGAAATGGGTATGGCTACACCTTC. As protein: CSARNGYGYTF.

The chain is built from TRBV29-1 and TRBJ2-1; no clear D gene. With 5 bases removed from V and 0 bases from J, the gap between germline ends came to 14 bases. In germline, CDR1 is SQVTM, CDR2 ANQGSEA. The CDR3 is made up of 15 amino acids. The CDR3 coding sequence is TGCAGCGTTCTGCCGCCGGCCAACTCCTACAATGAGCAGTTCTTC. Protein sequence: CSVLPPANSYNEQFF.

The CDR3 reads CASSSAGTGNDEQFF. CDR3 nucleotide sequence: TGCGCCAGCAGCTCCGCCGGGACAGGGAACGATGAGCAGTTCTTC. The rearrangement links TRBV5-1 to TRBJ2-1; 9 bases agree with TRBD1. Unmatched junction bases numbered 9, after V lost 3 bases and J lost 8 bases. Germline lookup yields CDR1 SGHRS and CDR2 YFSETQ. The CDR3 loop spans 15 amino acids.

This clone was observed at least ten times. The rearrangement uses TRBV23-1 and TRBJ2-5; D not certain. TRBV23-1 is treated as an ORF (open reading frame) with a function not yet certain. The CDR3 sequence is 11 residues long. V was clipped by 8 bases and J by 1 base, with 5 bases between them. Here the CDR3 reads CASPSQETQYF. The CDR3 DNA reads TGCGCCAGCCCCAGCCAAGAGACCCAGTACTTC.

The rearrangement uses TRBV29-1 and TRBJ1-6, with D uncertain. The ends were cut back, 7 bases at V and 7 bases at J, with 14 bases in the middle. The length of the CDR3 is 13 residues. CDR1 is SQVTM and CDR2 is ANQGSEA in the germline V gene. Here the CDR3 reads CSAAVGSNSPLHF. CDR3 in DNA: TGCAGCGCCGCTGTAGGTTCGAATTCACCCCTCCACTTT.

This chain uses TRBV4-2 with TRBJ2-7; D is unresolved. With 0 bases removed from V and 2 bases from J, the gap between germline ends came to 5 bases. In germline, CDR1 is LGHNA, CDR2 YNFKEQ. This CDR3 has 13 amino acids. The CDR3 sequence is CASSQDRPYEQYF. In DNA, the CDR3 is TGTGCCAGCAGCCAAGACAGGCCCTACGAGCAGTACTTC.

CDR3 nucleotides: TGTGCCAGCAGTGGACTAGCGGGGAACACCGGGGAGCTGTTTTTT. Protein product: CASSGLAGNTGELFF. The chain recombines TRBV6-5 with TRBJ2-2, with 11 positions matching TRBD2. The CDR3 has 15 residues. Germline CDR1 and CDR2: MNHEY and SVGAGI. The V segment lost 5 bases and the J segment 1 base; nucleotides outside the gene matches: 0.

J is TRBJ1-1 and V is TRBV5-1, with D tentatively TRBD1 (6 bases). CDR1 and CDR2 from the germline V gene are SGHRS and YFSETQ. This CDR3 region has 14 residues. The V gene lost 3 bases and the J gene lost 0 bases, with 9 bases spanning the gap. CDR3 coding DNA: TGCGCCAGCAGCTCAAGGACAGTGAACACTGAAGCTTTCTTT. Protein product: CASSSRTVNTEAFF.

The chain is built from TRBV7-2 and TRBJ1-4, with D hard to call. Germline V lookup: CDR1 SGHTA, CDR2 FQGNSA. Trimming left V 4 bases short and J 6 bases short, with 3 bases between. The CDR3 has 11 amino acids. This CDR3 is CASSSDEKLFF. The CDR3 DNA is TGTGCCAGCAGCTCCGATGAAAAACTGTTTTTT.

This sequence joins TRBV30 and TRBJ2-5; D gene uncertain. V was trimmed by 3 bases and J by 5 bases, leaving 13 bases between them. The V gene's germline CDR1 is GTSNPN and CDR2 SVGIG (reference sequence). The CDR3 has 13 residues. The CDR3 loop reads CAWSHGDPETQYF. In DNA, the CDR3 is TGTGCCTGGAGCCATGGTGATCCCGAGACCCAGTACTTC. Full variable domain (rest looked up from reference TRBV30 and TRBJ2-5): SQTIHQWPATLVQPVGSPLSLECTVEGTSNPNLYWYRQAAGRGLQLLFYSVGIGQISSEVPQNLSASRPQDRQFILSSKKLLLSDSGFYLCAWSHGDPETQYFGPGTRLLVL.

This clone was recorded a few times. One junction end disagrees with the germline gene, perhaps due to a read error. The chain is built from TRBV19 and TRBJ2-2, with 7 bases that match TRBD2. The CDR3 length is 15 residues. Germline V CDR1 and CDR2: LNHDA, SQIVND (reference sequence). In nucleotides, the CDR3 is TGTGCCAGTAAACCCCCCGGGGGGAACGCCGGGGAGCTGTTTTTT. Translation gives CASKPPGGNAGELFF. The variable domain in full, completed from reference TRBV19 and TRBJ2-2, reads DGGITQSPKYLFRKEGQNVTLSCEQNLNHDAMYWYRQDPGQGLRLIYYSQIVNDFQKGDIAEGYSVSREKKESFPLTVTSAQKNPTAFYLCASKPPGGNAGELFFGEGSRLTVL.

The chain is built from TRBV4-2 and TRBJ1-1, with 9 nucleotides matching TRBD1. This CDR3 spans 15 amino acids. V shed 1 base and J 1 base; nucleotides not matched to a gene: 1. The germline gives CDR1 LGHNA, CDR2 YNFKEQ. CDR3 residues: CASSQGTGANTEAFF. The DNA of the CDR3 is TGTGCCAGCAGCCAAGGGACAGGGGCGAACACTGAAGCTTTCTTT.

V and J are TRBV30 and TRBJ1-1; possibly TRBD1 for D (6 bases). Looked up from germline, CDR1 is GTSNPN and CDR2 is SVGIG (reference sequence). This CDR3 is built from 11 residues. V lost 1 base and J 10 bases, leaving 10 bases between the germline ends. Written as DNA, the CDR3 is TGTGCCTGGAGTGAGGGGGTTGTAGCTTTCTTT. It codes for CAWSEGVVAFF.

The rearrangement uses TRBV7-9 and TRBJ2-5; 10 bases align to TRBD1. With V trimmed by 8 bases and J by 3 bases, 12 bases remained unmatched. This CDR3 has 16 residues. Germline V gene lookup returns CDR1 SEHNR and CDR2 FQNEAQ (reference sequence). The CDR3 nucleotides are TGTGCCAGCCGCCACGAACCGGGACAGGGGAAAGAGACCCAGTACTTC. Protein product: CASRHEPGQGKETQYF. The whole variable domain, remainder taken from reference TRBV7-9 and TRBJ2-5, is DTGVSQNPRHKITKRGQNVTFRCDPISEHNRLYWYRQTLGQGPEFLTYFQNEAQLEKSRLLSDRFSAERPKGSFSTLEIQRTEQGDSAMYLCASRHEPGQGKETQYFGPGTRLLVL.

The CDR3 coding sequence is TGCGCCAGCAGTCGGAACCAATCCCTCAGACATGAAAAACTGTTTTTT. It codes for CASSRNQSLRHEKLFF. This sequence joins TRBV23-1 and TRBJ1-4; D not resolved. TRBV23-1 is recorded as an ORF, its role being uncertain. V lost 4 bases to trimming and J lost 6 bases, with 18 bases between them. This CDR3 spans 16 amino acids.

The CDR3 DNA is TGTGCCAGCGGGGGCGGACAAAAGTCCTACGAGCAGTACTTC. Protein sequence: CASGGGQKSYEQYF. The chain is built from TRBV27 and TRBJ2-7; a weak D match, TRBD1 (6 bases). The CDR3 has 14 residues. The V gene lost 8 bases and the J gene lost 1 base, with 15 bases spanning the gap. Germline assignment: CDR1 MNHEY and CDR2 SMNVEV (reference sequence).

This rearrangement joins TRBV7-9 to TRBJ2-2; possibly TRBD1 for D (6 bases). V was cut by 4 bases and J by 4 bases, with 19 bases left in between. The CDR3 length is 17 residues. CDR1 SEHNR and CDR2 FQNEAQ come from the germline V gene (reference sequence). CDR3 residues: CASSSKGEPNLTGELFF. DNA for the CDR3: TGTGCCAGCAGCTCCAAGGGGGAGCCCAATCTCACCGGGGAGCTGTTTTTT.

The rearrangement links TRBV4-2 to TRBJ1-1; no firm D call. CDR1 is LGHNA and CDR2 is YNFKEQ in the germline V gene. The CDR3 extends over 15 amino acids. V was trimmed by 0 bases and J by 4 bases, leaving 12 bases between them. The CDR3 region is CASSQDLNRFTEAFF. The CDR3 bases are TGTGCCAGCAGCCAAGATTTAAATAGGTTCACTGAAGCTTTCTTT.

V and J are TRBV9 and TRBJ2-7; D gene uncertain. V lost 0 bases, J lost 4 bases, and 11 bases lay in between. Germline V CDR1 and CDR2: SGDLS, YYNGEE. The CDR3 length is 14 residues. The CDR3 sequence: CASSVAAPGYEQYF. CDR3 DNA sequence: TGTGCCAGCAGCGTAGCGGCCCCCGGTTACGAGCAGTACTTC.

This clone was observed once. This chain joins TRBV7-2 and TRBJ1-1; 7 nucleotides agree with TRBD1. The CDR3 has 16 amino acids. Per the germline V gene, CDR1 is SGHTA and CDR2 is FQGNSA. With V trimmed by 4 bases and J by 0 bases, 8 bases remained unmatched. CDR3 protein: CASSSPTGNVNTEAFF. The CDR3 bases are TGTGCCAGCAGCTCTCCGACAGGGAACGTGAACACTGAAGCTTTCTTT.

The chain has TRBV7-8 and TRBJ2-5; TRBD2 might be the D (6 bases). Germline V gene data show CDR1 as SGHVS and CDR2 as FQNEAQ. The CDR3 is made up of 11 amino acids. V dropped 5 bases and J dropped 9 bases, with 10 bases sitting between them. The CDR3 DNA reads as TGTGCCAGCAGCCTCCCGGGGGCCCAGTACTTC. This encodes CASSLPGAQYF.

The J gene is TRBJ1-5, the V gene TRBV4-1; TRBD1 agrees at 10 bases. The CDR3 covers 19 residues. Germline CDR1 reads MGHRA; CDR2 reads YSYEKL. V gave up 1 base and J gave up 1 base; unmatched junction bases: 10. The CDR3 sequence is CASSQALDRGYRSNQPQHF. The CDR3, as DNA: TGCGCCAGCAGCCAAGCTTTGGACAGGGGGTACCGAAGCAATCAGCCCCAGCATTTT.

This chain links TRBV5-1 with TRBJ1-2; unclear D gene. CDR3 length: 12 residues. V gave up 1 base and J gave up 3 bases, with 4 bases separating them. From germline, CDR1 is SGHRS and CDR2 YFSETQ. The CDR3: CASSLTDYGYTF. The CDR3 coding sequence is TGCGCCAGCAGCTTGACAGACTATGGCTACACCTTC.

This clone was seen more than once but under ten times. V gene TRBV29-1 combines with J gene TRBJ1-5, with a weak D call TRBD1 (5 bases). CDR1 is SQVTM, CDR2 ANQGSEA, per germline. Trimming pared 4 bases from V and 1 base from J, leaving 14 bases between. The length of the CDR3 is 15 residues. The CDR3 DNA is TGCAGCGTTGCGGCAGGGAGGGGAAGCAATCAGCCCCAGCATTTT. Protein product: CSVAAGRGSNQPQHF. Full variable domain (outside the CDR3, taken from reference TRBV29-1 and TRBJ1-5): SAVISQKPSRDICQRGTSLTIQCQVDSQVTMMFWYRQQPGQSLTLIATANQGSEATYESGFVIDKFPISRPNLTFSTLTVSNMSPEDSSIYLCSVAAGRGSNQPQHFGDGTRLSIL.

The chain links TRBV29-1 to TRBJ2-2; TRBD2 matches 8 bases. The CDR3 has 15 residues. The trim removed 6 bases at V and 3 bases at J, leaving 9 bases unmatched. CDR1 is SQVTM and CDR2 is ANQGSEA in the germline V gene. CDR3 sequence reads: CSVATGTRHTGELFF. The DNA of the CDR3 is TGCAGCGTCGCCACCGGGACTAGACACACCGGGGAGCTGTTTTTT.